This T cell receptor (beta chain) was sequenced for a study of shared clonotypes between healthy human individuals. HIV-negative, healthy adults without recent acute infections or vaccinations were the donors. CDR1 is SNHLY, CDR2 FYNNEI, per germline. Trimming shortened V by 8 bases and J by 5 bases, and 15 bases separated the two germline ends. CDR3 size: 13 residues. Profiled with immunoSEQ multiplex PCR; TCRdb holds only in-frame clones, not every one. Of fewer than 2.5 million clones listed, 93% are singletons. Regarding this clone: The target antigen is unknown.

The study, taken as a whole, reports: Represented diversity, genetic and exposure-history alike, was limited by few donors.

This receptor was obtained from a man aged 18 to 29 in good health. Some clones in this sample may be carry-over from other donors' samples. Sequenced input: naive CD4+ T cells from PBMCs. Sample subset: CD45RA+ positively selected. The chain recombines TRBV2 with TRBJ2-5; unclear D gene. CDR3 in amino acids: CASGPLSRETQYF. Written as DNA, the CDR3 is TGTGCCAGCGGCCCTTTATCTAGGGAGACCCAGTACTTC. Using reference TRBV2 and TRBJ2-5 for the parts outside the CDR3, the full variable domain is EPEVTQTPSHQVTQMGQEVILRCVPISNHLYFYWYRQILGQKVEFLVSFYNNEISEKSEIFDDQFSVERPDGSNFTLKIRSTKLEDSAMYFCASGPLSRETQYFGPGTRLLVL.